Shown below are 17 T cell receptor beta chains from a single sample sequenced in a study of blood T cell repertoires in COVID-19. The assay was immunoSEQ multiplex PCR, and TCRdb's table has in-frame clones only and misses some. The table has about 150,000 clones, 84% seen once. Sequenced: PBMCs or T cells enriched from blood (not recorded which). The receptors stem from a woman between 45 and 60 years old who had recovered from COVID-19.

This chain uses TRBV2 with TRBJ1-1, with D possibly TRBD1 on 5 matching bases. Germline V gene lookup returns CDR1 SNHLY and CDR2 FYNNEI. Trimming took off 6 bases at V and 1 base at J, with 12 bases between the two ends. There are 14 residues in the CDR3. DNA of the CDR3: TGTGCCAGCAGCGCGGGACGGAAGAACACTGAAGCTTTCTTT. Its translation is CASSAGRKNTEAFF.

The chain joins TRBV6-5 to TRBJ2-5, with 7 bases identical to TRBD2. V dropped 7 bases and J dropped 3; count of bases not matched to a gene: 2. There are 12 residues in the CDR3. The germline gives CDR1 MNHEY, CDR2 SVGAGI. The CDR3 reads CASKGGEETQYF. The CDR3 bases are TGTGCCAGCAAGGGAGGGGAAGAGACCCAGTACTTC.

This clone was counted a single time. This chain uses TRBV28 with TRBJ1-4, with 8 positions matching TRBD1. Germline CDR1 reads MDHEN; CDR2 reads SYDVKM. Unmatched junction bases numbered 7, after V lost 6 bases and J lost 4 bases. This CDR3 has 15 residues. CDR3 in amino acids: CASSLGTGGNEKLFF. The CDR3 coding sequence is TGTGCCAGCAGCCTTGGGACAGGCGGTAATGAAAAACTGTTTTTT.

The chain recombines TRBV2 with TRBJ1-2; no definite D call. The CDR3 totals 11 residues. Trimming cost V 7 bases and J 11 bases, with 14 bases left between them. The germline gives CDR1 SNHLY, CDR2 FYNNEI. The CDR3 reads CASTGSFMYTF. In nucleotides, the CDR3 is TGTGCCAGCACAGGCAGTTTTATGTACACCTTC. Full variable domain (outside the CDR3, taken from reference TRBV2 and TRBJ1-2): EPEVTQTPSHQVTQMGQEVILRCVPISNHLYFYWYRQILGQKVEFLVSFYNNEISEKSEIFDDQFSVERPDGSNFTLKIRSTKLEDSAMYFCASTGSFMYTFGSGTRLTVV.

The CDR3 bases are TGTGCCAGTAGTACGGGAGGCAATCAGCCCCAGCATTTT. Translating gives CASSTGGNQPQHF. The chain links TRBV19 to TRBJ1-5; D is uncertain. With 4 bases removed from V and 2 bases from J, the gap between germline ends came to 6 bases. This CDR3 region has 13 residues. Looked up from germline, CDR1 is LNHDA and CDR2 is SQIVND (reference sequence).

The chain carries TRBV6-2 or TRBV6-3 and TRBJ1-2, with a weak D call TRBD1 (6 bases). Trimming shortened V by 2 bases and J by 10 bases, and 20 bases separated the two germline ends. CDR3 length: 15 residues. CDR1 is MNHEY and CDR2 is SVGEGT in the germline V gene. In DNA, the CDR3 is TGTGCCAGCAGTTACCCCACCGGGACAAGACACCACTACACCTTC. Its protein is CASSYPTGTRHHYTF.

The chain has TRBV4-3 and TRBJ2-7; 9 bases align to TRBD1. Germline V gene lookup returns CDR1 LGHNA and CDR2 YSLEER. V was clipped by 4 bases and J by 3 bases; unmatched bases: 7. The CDR3 is 15 residues long. This chain's CDR3 is CASSPGQGSLYEQYF. CDR3 bases: TGCGCCAGCAGCCCTGGACAGGGGTCCCTCTACGAGCAGTACTTC.

This rearrangement joins TRBV29-1 to TRBJ1-4, with 9 bases identical to TRBD1. J lost 7 bases, V lost 7 bases, and 10 bases had no gene match. CDR1 is SQVTM, CDR2 ANQGSEA, per germline. The CDR3 runs to 14 residues. CDR3 sequence (DNA): TGCAGCGCTCGGTCCGGGACAGGGACTGAAAAACTGTTTTTT. Its translation: CSARSGTGTEKLFF.

This clone was recorded only once. The CDR3 sequence: CASSYPRFHGYTF. As DNA, the CDR3 is TGTGCCAGCAGTTACCCCAGATTTCATGGCTACACCTTC. The chain joins TRBV6-2 or TRBV6-3 to TRBJ1-2; D is undetermined. In germline, CDR1 is MNHEY, CDR2 SVGEGT. CDR3 length equals 13 residues. V lost 2 bases to trimming and J lost 6 bases, with 10 bases between them.

The rearrangement links TRBV5-5 to TRBJ1-2, with a weak D call TRBD1 (5 bases). This CDR3 comprises 15 residues. Trimming removed 1 base at V and 4 bases at J, with 14 bases between. CDR1 and CDR2 from the germline V gene are SGHKS and YYEKEE (reference sequence). The CDR3 nucleotides are TGTGCCAGCAGCTTGCAAACAGGCTCGATCTATGGCTACACCTTC. It translates to CASSLQTGSIYGYTF.

This clone was recorded only once. The gene calls are TRBV29-1 and TRBJ1-1, with D possibly being TRBD1 (6 bases). The CDR3 is 15 residues long. Germline V gives CDR1 SQVTM, CDR2 ANQGSEA. V lost 7 bases to trimming and J lost 2 bases, with 20 bases between them. CDR3 in amino acids: CSGTQGTMANTEAFF. The CDR3 bases are TGCAGCGGGACACAGGGTACGATGGCCAACACTGAAGCTTTCTTT.

This chain connects TRBV5-1 to TRBJ2-7; the match to TRBD2 covers 9 bases. Germline V gives CDR1 SGHRS, CDR2 YFSETQ. The V segment lost 0 bases and the J segment 6 bases; nucleotides outside the gene matches: 10. CDR3 size: 16 residues. The CDR3 here is CASSLAGGGAGSEQYF. In DNA, the CDR3 is TGCGCCAGCAGCTTGGCAGGCGGGGGGGCCGGTTCCGAGCAGTACTTC.

The chain recombines TRBV19 with TRBJ1-4; D is perhaps TRBD1 (5 bases). Germline CDR1 reads LNHDA; CDR2 reads SQIVND (reference sequence). The V gene lost 8 bases and the J gene lost 4 bases, with 17 bases spanning the gap. This CDR3 comprises 15 residues. The CDR3 sequence is CASRPGRGINEKLFF. The DNA of the CDR3 is TGTGCCAGTCGACCCGGGCGGGGGATTAATGAAAAACTGTTTTTT.

The genes are TRBV18 and TRBJ2-1; 8 bases match TRBD1. The V and J ends lost 0 bases and 4 bases, in that order; junction bases with no gene match: 5. Germline-derived CDR1 and CDR2 are KGHSH and LQKENI. This CDR3 spans 16 amino acids. The CDR3 sequence: CASSPPEQGAYNEQFF. The CDR3 region has the DNA TGTGCCAGCTCACCACCGGAGCAGGGGGCGTACAATGAGCAGTTCTTC.

The chain links TRBV7-9 to TRBJ2-7, with TRBD1 matching 8 bases. Germline CDR1 and CDR2: SEHNR and FQNEAQ (reference sequence). The CDR3 has 13 residues. V lost 5 bases and J lost 2; bases outside the gene matches: 2. CDR3 sequence: CASSRTGTYEQYF. DNA of the CDR3: TGTGCCAGCAGCAGGACAGGGACCTACGAGCAGTACTTC.

The genes are TRBV7-8 and TRBJ2-1, with D possibly TRBD1 on 5 matching bases. Germline CDR1 is SGHVS and CDR2 is FQNEAQ. CDR3 length: 13 residues. V lost 5 bases, J lost 4 bases, and 9 bases lay in between. The CDR3, as DNA: TGTGCCAGCAGCACAAGACAGTACAATGAGCAGTTCTTC. Its translation is CASSTRQYNEQFF. Based on the CDR3 plus reference TRBV7-8 and TRBJ2-1, the full variable domain is GAGVSQSPRYKVAKRGQDVALRCDPISGHVSLFWYQQALGQGPEFLTYFQNEAQLDKSGLPSDRFFAERPEGSVSTLKIQRTQQEDSAVYLCASSTRQYNEQFFGPGTRLTVL.

This clone was counted between two and nine times. V usage is TRBV28 and J usage is TRBJ1-2; 7 bases are shared with TRBD1. J gave up 6 bases and V 8 bases, and 9 bases lay outside the gene matches. The CDR3 totals 13 residues. The germline gives CDR1 MDHEN, CDR2 SYDVKM. The CDR3 loop reads CASGQVGKNGYTF. CDR3 bases: TGTGCCAGCGGACAGGTCGGAAAGAATGGCTACACCTTC.